This T cell receptor (beta chain) comes out of a study of blood T cell repertoires in COVID-19. Background on the study: Italy, Spain and the United States were the sources of the convalescent and acute COVID-19 samples. The analysed material was cDNA or gDNA that came from T cells, B-cell-depleted T cells, or PBMCs.

How the authors handled the data: Reference gene primers were amplified, and this amplification served to estimate nucleated cell counts. Measured with immunoSEQ multiplex PCR; TCRdb has only the in-frame clones, and not every one. That table gives V, J and clone size, and the DNA gave D and trimming. The sample shows 130,000 to 150,000 clones, approximately 91% of them seen only once. The germline gives CDR1 SGDLS, CDR2 YYNGEE. Trimming cost V 4 bases and J 4 bases; bases outside gene matches: 4. The CDR3 has 15 amino acids. The chain links TRBV9 to TRBJ2-3; 12 nucleotides match TRBD2. The sequencing sample was made of peripheral blood. The sequence came from a human donor in a cohort sampled during active COVID-19. CDR3 loop: CASSPRTSGADTQYF. CDR3 nucleotides: TGTGCCAGCAGCCCAAGGACTAGCGGGGCAGATACGCAGTATTTT.